This record covers a single T cell receptor (beta chain). This clone was detected a few times. The antigen it recognizes is unknown. It has no much larger one-base neighbor in the sample; base qualities were not kept. The sample originates from a study of cytomegalovirus exposure and HLA in healthy donors (dated by TCRdb to about 2017). About the full investigation: According to an earlier analysis of 550 to 750 of the donors, 150 million to 200 million T cells yielded over 90 million unique TCR beta sequences and around 280 Gb of sequence data. Approximately 300 gigabases of sequencing data and 70 million to 85 million unique TCR sequences were included in an early release covering several hundred HLA-typed donors. Every discovery cohort repertoire had been produced on one sequencing platform. Among roughly 400 genotyped donors of the cohort, an average of roughly 240,000 unique TCR beta nucleotide sequences were sequenced per donor, roughly 18% of them non-productive. Alongside the repertoire data, information on donor age, sex, ethnicity and CMV serostatus was compiled. To study patterns of TCR occurrence, a later analysis re-analyzed previously published TCR beta repertoires from 666 donors and added high-resolution HLA genotyping. In addition to the first cohort of several hundred subjects, a separate validation cohort of 120 different subjects was used. The aim of the study was to test whether cataloging public T cell receptors could identify signatures of past pathogen exposure. To predict cytomegalovirus infection status, the study combined high-throughput TCR immunosequencing, statistical association of individual TCRs with disease status, and machine learning. An earlier analysis of more than 450 of the donors used high-throughput TCR beta sequencing to judge whether each TCR beta V gene segment behaved as functional or pseudogenic. The study used immunosequencing to profile the T cell repertoires of approximately 640 subjects and linked those repertoires to cytomegalovirus serostatus. The later analysis used no new phenotypic data to find candidate immune exposures, relying instead on TCR beta sequences and their occurrence across donors. HLA typing included class I and class II loci at four-digit resolution. In a later genetic analysis, genome-wide SNP genotypes for about three fifths of the roughly 670 donors were used, and that subset was treated as a discovery cohort. Typing coverage varied by locus: roughly 629-640 donors for A, B, C, DRB1 and DQB1; roughly 560 for DQA1; over 600 for DPA1; approximately 450 for DPB1. The genetic ancestry cluster associated with self-reported Caucasian donors included about 81% of the 398 genotyped donors. Because of strong linkage in the cohort, roughly five DR-DQ haplotypes were treated as single units for association and clustering. Points the paper makes about the study in general: When HLA alleles, especially DR and DQ, strongly co-occurred, TCR associations were difficult to assign to individual alleles. A cluster of highly shared sequence variants was judged likely to represent a technical artifact of the sequencing pipeline. According to a later analysis, most CMV-associated TCR beta chains appeared to be HLA-restricted, and the HLA associations seemed to be driven largely by CMV exposure. In a later analysis, several top co-occurrence clusters were reported to appear linked to parvovirus B19, influenza, CMV and Epstein-Barr virus. This cohort had only TCR beta chains sequenced, and the lack of alpha or paired-chain data limited which features could be detected. A further reported finding was that TCR beta sequences accurately predicted the HLA-A and HLA-B alleles for most subjects in the first cohort. It was suggested by the authors that the approach could potentially be generalized to other disease states and immunological phenotypes. According to a later genetic analysis, donors in an Asian-associated ancestry cluster had fewer N-insertions in productive TCRs than the approximately 650-donor mean. Three of the identified cytomegalovirus-associated TCR beta chains were confirmed in vitro to be specific for cytomegalovirus antigens. An earlier analysis of approximately 500 of the donors showed that most TCR beta V segments appeared in productive rearrangements either about 87% or about 30% of the time, which broadly matched IMGT annotations. The earlier analysis of a few hundred of the donors excluded fewer than 20 rarely observed V segments, including chromosome 9 orphons, because counts were too low. While some public TCRs were present in many individuals, most TCR sequences turned up only very rarely across donors. V-gene and J-gene trimming of TCR beta chains was associated with a missense DCLRE1C variant in a later genetic analysis, and the association was replicated in an independent cohort. In the study, some 160 TCR beta chains were listed as associated with cytomegalovirus. Because some donors lacked HLA typing at each locus, the association tests relied only on the typed subset. Roughly uniform sequencing depth across donors was assumed in presence/absence analyses, although this assumption may not hold. Because the 87-base-pair reads could not distinguish some IMGT-functional V segments, including TRBV6-2 and TRBV6-3, those segments were excluded. A later analysis found that HLA-associated TCR beta chains were more clonally expanded and had lower generation probabilities than equally common non-associated chains. Linkage disequilibrium might explain the correlated functional status among segregating V segments, but an unknown experimental factor could not be excluded. Immune exposure information for the cohort was limited to CMV serostatus. In a later analysis, the rate of TCR association differed among HLA loci, with DRB1 alleles having the most associated TCRs and HLA-C alleles having the fewest. The classifier was reported to diagnose cytomegalovirus status with high specificity and sensitivity in both the original and validation cohorts. At a false discovery rate of 0.05, a later analysis linked fewer than 20,000 TCR beta sequences to specific HLA alleles.

In total, roughly 670 healthy bone marrow donors made up the cohort. Cohort members were all nominally healthy when sampled, although unrecorded immune exposures were likely present. The donor was CMV seropositive and was included in the group of almost 300 seropositive cohort members. Every donor gave a peripheral blood sample, and the peripheral blood mononuclear cells from that sample were used for TCR beta sequencing. The Qiagen DNeasy Blood Extraction Kit was used to extract genomic DNA from the blood cell samples. Sequences SGHNT (CDR1) and YYREEE (CDR2) are obtained from the germline V gene (reference sequence). Inclusive of the bounding cysteine and phenylalanine, the CDR3 is 14 residues long. Only the CDR3 DNA is retained, 42 bases long and in frame from the first base. V is pruned by 4 bases and J by 3 bases, leaving 2 bases of the junction without a gene match. Library creation used the immunoSEQ multiplex PCR assay. The multiplex PCR relied on a mix of 60 forward primers for TCR Vbeta segments and 13 reverse primers for TCR Jbeta segments. The CDR3 region of rearranged TCR beta genes was amplified from genomic DNA by a multiplex PCR assay. The amplified TCR beta libraries were sequenced on the Illumina HiSeq System as 87-base-pair reads. The published analysis was carried out like this. A later analysis counted about 76 million unique TCR beta chains across the 500 to 850 repertoires, and about 10 million of these chains were shared by at least two donors. A nearest-neighbor algorithm error-corrected the raw reads and collapsed the reads into unique sequences, merging closely related sequences to remove PCR and sequencing errors. V, D and J gene segments were assigned by aligning CDR3 sequences to IMGT reference sequences. For a sequence to be retained, at least a six-nucleotide match to both a V gene segment and a J gene segment was required. A rearrangement was called productive if the CDR3 had no stop codons and remained in frame with V and J, and every other rearrangement was called non-productive. Following IMGT convention, CDR3 was defined as the stretch from the second conserved V-encoded cysteine up to the conserved J-encoded phenylalanine. In an earlier analysis of around 570 of the donors, sequences lacking an unambiguous match to a single V gene segment were excluded. An earlier analysis of about 600 of the donors called V segments functional above 56.7% productive rearrangements and segregating when the between-donor standard deviation exceeded 5%. To diagnose cytomegalovirus status from the catalog of TCR beta chain sequences, a statistical classification framework was built. V and J gene assignment, in a later analysis, came from comparing TCR nucleotide sequences with IMGT/GENE-DB human TR gene sequences. A later analysis assigned CDR3 sequences and most-parsimonious VDJ recombination scenarios with the TCRdist pipeline. In a later analysis, each TCR beta chain was defined by its CDR3 amino acid sequence together with its V-gene family, and reads without a unique V-gene family were excluded. To address suspected cross-contamination and a sequencing artifact, a later analysis removed several hundred highly shared, low-generation-probability nucleotide sequences. In a later analysis, a clonal expansion index was calculated for each public chain from normalized within-repertoire ranks of inferred template counts. Generation probabilities in a later analysis came from a VDJ recombination model fitted to out-of-frame rearrangements, and those results were checked against IGoR. In a later analysis, hypergeometric tests were used to score TCR-TCR, TCR-HLA and TCR-CMV co-occurrence, with a repertoire-size bias correction applied to TCR pairs. False discovery rates were estimated in a later analysis by permuting HLA or CMV assignments 20 times. In a later analysis, co-occurring TCRs were grouped with DBSCAN, and TCRdist sequence similarity was added when clustering was performed within HLA-allele-positive subsets. Co-occurrence clustering excluded repertoires with fewer than 30,000 or more than 120,000 public chains, plus five with anomalous nucleotide sharing. In its TCRdb copy, this immuneACCESS table keeps in-frame sequences only and misses some clones. Where compared with another copy, unresolved V genes explain less than half of these, and the others have no known cause. V, J and clone size are those of that table, while D and trimming were read from the DNA. This sample has more than 85,000 clones in its table, and approximately 82% of those were observed once. Roughly 8.2% of the sample is held by the ten biggest clonotypes.

The material sequenced was PBMCs. This TCR derives from a man aged 35 to 55 in good health and CMV-seropositive. The chain couples TRBV5-4 to TRBJ2-3; 10 middle bases align to TRBD1. For the CDR3, the sequence is CASSGDRGTDTQYF. The nucleotide sequence reads as follows: TGTGCCAGCAGCGGGGACAGGGGTACAGATACGCAGTATTTT.